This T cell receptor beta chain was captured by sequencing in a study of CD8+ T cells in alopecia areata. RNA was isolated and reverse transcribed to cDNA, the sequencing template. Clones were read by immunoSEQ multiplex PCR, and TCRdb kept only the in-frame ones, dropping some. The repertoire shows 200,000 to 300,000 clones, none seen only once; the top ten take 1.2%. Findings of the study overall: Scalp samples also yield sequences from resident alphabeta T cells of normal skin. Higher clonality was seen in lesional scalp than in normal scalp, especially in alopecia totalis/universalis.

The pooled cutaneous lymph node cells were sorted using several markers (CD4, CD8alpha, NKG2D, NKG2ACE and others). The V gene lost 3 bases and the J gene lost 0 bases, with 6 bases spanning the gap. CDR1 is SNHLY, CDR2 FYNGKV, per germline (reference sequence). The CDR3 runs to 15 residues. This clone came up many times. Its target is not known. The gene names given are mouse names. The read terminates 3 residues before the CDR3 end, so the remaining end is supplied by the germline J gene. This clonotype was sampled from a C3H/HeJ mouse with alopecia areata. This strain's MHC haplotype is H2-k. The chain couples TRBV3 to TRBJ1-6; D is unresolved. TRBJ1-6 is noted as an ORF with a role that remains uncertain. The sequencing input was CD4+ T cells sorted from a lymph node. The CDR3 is CASSFTVSYNSPLYF. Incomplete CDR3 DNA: TGTGCCAGCAGCTTTACAGTTTCCTATAATTCGCCC.